These 16 T cell receptor beta chains were sequenced from one sample in a study of human versus mouse CDR3 diversity and MHC coevolution. Produced via immunoSEQ multiplex PCR; TCRdb's table is partial and in-frame only. Counted here are tens of thousands of clones, 93% occurring once; the ten biggest clones make up about 1.4%. The sequenced sample was naive CD4+ T cells from blood. Subset defined: CD45RO-negative CD62L-positive naive CD4 T cells. These receptors all stem from a person aged 30-69 years in good health.

The rearrangement joins TRBV18 to TRBJ1-3, with TRBD1 matching over 7 bases. Trimming took 3 bases from V and 0 from J; bases not matched to a gene: 2. The CDR3 is 15 amino acids. CDR1 is KGHSH and CDR2 is LQKENI in the germline V gene. CDR3 nucleotides: TGTGCCAGCTCACCCGGGACAGTCTCTGGAAACACCATATATTTT. Translation: CASSPGTVSGNTIYF. The whole variable domain, remainder taken from reference TRBV18 and TRBJ1-3, is NAGVMQNPRHLVRRRGQEARLRCSPMKGHSHVYWYRQLPEEGLKFMVYLQKENIIDESGMPKERFSAEFPKEGPSILRIQQVVRGDSAAYFCASSPGTVSGNTIYFGEGSWLTVV.

The chain links TRBV18 to TRBJ1-2, with D perhaps TRBD1 (5 bases). This CDR3 has 14 residues. The germline V gene encodes CDR1 KGHSH and CDR2 LQKENI. The V and J ends lost 3 bases and 4 bases respectively, with 12 bases between them. CDR3 sequence: CASSPIDSVYGYTF. The CDR3 DNA sequence: TGTGCCAGCTCACCGATTGACAGCGTCTATGGCTACACCTTC. The full variable domain, in which reference TRBV18 and TRBJ1-2 provide the parts outside the CDR3, is NAGVMQNPRHLVRRRGQEARLRCSPMKGHSHVYWYRQLPEEGLKFMVYLQKENIIDESGMPKERFSAEFPKEGPSILRIQQVVRGDSAAYFCASSPIDSVYGYTFGSGTRLTVV.

This clone appeared a single time. CDR3 bases: TGCGCCAGCAGCCAAGATACTAGCGGGAATGAGCAGTTCTTC. This gives the protein CASSQDTSGNEQFF. The genes are TRBV4-3 and TRBJ2-1; 9 bases match TRBD2. The V and J ends lost 0 bases and 7 bases, in that order; junction bases with no gene match: 1. The length of the CDR3 is 14 residues. The germline V gene encodes CDR1 LGHNA and CDR2 YSLEER.

The rearrangement links TRBV19 to TRBJ1-6; 7 bases map to TRBD1. Trimming cost V 7 bases and J 6 bases; bases outside gene matches: 9. This CDR3 is built from 15 residues. Germline assignment: CDR1 LNHDA and CDR2 SQIVND (reference sequence). CDR3 in DNA: TGTGCCAGTACCGCGAGACAGGGAGTTAATTCACCCCTCCACTTT. Protein product: CASTARQGVNSPLHF.

The chain combines TRBV6-5 with TRBJ2-7; D is perhaps TRBD2 (5 bases). Trimming pared 4 bases from V and 3 bases from J, leaving 7 bases between. The CDR3 is 12 amino acids. In germline, CDR1 is MNHEY, CDR2 SVGAGI. The CDR3 region is CASSSGIYEQYF. The CDR3 DNA reads as TGTGCCAGCAGTTCGGGGATCTACGAGCAGTACTTC.

The V call is TRBV5-4, the J call TRBJ2-5, with 10 nucleotides matching TRBD2. V dropped 5 bases and J dropped 3; count of bases not matched to a gene: 7. Germline values: CDR1 SGHNT, CDR2 YYREEE (reference sequence). The CDR3 has 15 amino acids. The CDR3 loop reads CASRIAGGGKETQYF. The CDR3, as DNA: TGTGCCAGCAGAATAGCGGGGGGAGGGAAAGAGACCCAGTACTTC.

The DNA for the CDR3 is TGTGCCAGTAGTATTTCTCTTGGGACAGTTTCTCCCTACGAGCAGTACTTC. Its protein product is CASSISLGTVSPYEQYF. This chain joins TRBV19 and TRBJ2-7; 7 bases are a match to TRBD1. V shed 3 bases and J 2 bases; nucleotides not matched to a gene: 13. The CDR3 loop spans 17 amino acids. Germline V gene sequence: CDR1 LNHDA, CDR2 SQIVND (reference sequence).

This clone has just a few counts. The gene calls are TRBV27 and TRBJ2-7; TRBD2 matches 8 bases. The CDR3 runs to 15 residues. Germline loops: CDR1 MNHEY, CDR2 SMNVEV (reference sequence). The junction had 12 bases not matched to a gene; V was cut back by 5 bases and J by 6 bases. The CDR3 sequence: CASSPGTRVGGEQYF. CDR3 in DNA: TGTGCCAGCAGTCCCGGGACTAGAGTTGGTGGCGAGCAGTACTTC.

J is TRBJ2-7 and V is TRBV28, with D possibly being TRBD2 (6 bases). The CDR3 sequence is 15 residues long. Germline-derived CDR1 and CDR2 are MDHEN and SYDVKM. Trimming removed 6 bases from V and 0 bases from J, with 15 bases in between. The CDR3 reads CASRPPAGNSYEQYF. The CDR3 nucleotides are TGTGCCAGCAGGCCCCCAGCGGGCAACTCCTACGAGCAGTACTTC. Filled out from reference TRBV28 and TRBJ2-7, the complete variable domain reads DVKVTQSSRYLVKRTGEKVFLECVQDMDHENMFWYRQDPGLGLRLIYFSYDVKMKEKGDIPEGYSVSREKKERFSLILESASTNQTSMYLCASRPPAGNSYEQYFGPGTRLTVT.

The rearrangement links TRBV5-1 to TRBJ2-7, with TRBD1 identical over 9 bases. CDR3 length: 14 amino acids. After removal of 2 bases from V and 6 bases from J, the junction contained 6 bases not matched to a gene. Germline CDR1 reads SGHRS; CDR2 reads YFSETQ. The CDR3 protein is CASSFGTGKVEQYF. The CDR3 DNA follows: TGCGCCAGCAGCTTCGGGACAGGGAAGGTCGAGCAGTACTTC.

This rearrangement joins TRBV2 to TRBJ2-3; 10 bases fit TRBD2. The V segment lost 8 bases and the J segment 7 bases; nucleotides outside the gene matches: 6. The CDR3 extends over 13 amino acids. Germline V CDR1 and CDR2: SNHLY, FYNNEI. In DNA, the CDR3 is TGTGCCAGCGGGAGCGGGGGGGCCAATACGCAGTATTTT. Translation gives CASGSGGANTQYF.

The chain couples TRBV6-5 to TRBJ1-1; TRBD1 matches 7 bases. The ends lost 5 bases at V and 0 bases at J; junction bases unmatched: 3. In germline, CDR1 is MNHEY, CDR2 SVGAGI. This CDR3 comprises 14 residues. The CDR3: CASSNRGLNTEAFF. The CDR3 coding sequence is TGTGCCAGCAGTAACAGGGGCCTGAACACTGAAGCTTTCTTT.

The chain is built from TRBV6-5 and TRBJ2-7, with a possible D match to TRBD1 (7 bases). V dropped 0 bases and J dropped 0 bases, with 12 bases sitting between them. The CDR3 has 16 residues. CDR1 MNHEY and CDR2 SVGAGI come from the germline V gene. DNA of the CDR3: TGTGCCAGCAGTTACTCCAGGGGGGTCGGCTCCTACGAGCAGTACTTC. This gives the protein CASSYSRGVGSYEQYF.

This chain links TRBV27 with TRBJ2-7; D might be TRBD2 (5 bases). This CDR3 has 13 residues. Between the trimmed V and J ends, which lost 6 bases and 1 base, there was a span of 10 bases. Germline assignment: CDR1 MNHEY and CDR2 SMNVEV (reference sequence). CDR3 in DNA: TGTGCCAGCAGGAGGACTGGTTCCTACGAGCAGTACTTC. Translating it yields CASRRTGSYEQYF.

The V gene is TRBV6-5, the J gene TRBJ1-5, with D tentatively TRBD1 (6 bases). The CDR3 is made up of 14 amino acids. The V end lost 4 bases, the J end lost 3 bases, and 10 bases lay between the germline ends. Germline-derived CDR1 and CDR2 are MNHEY and SVGAGI. The CDR3 protein is CASSSGGPNQPQHF. The DNA of the CDR3 is TGTGCCAGCAGTTCCGGGGGGCCCAATCAGCCCCAGCATTTT.

The rearrangement joins TRBV4-3 to TRBJ2-1; possibly TRBD2 for D (6 bases). Deletions cut 1 base from V and 5 bases from J, with 18 bases between. CDR3 length: 17 amino acids. Germline V gives CDR1 LGHNA, CDR2 YSLEER. The CDR3 region is CASSQAHLREGNNEQFF. As DNA, the CDR3 is TGCGCCAGCAGCCAAGCCCACTTGCGGGAAGGGAACAATGAGCAGTTCTTC.